This T cell receptor (beta chain) comes out of a study of HIV-infected children after antiretroviral therapy interruption. Whole-study results and caveats: By the end of treatment interruption, naive CD4+ clonality (Gini) increased. After treatment interruption started, naive CD4+ CDR3 overlap across time points dropped.

The germline V gene has CDR1 LGHDT and CDR2 YNNKEL (reference sequence). Trimming removed 4 bases from V and 4 bases from J, with 16 bases in between. The CDR3 extends over 16 amino acids. As to treatment: PENTA 11 planned treatment interruption arm or continuous ART arm. This clonotype was seen a handful of times. The antigen is not known. Unique molecular identifiers were included in an RNA-based 3' RACE TCR library. TCRdb re-called the 3' RACE reads with MiXCR, one entry per CDR3 protein. The table has 35,000 to 50,000 distinct CDR3 sequences, around 7% seen once. V and J are TRBV3-1 and TRBJ2-2; a weak D match, TRBD2 (6 bases). This TCR derives from a pool of human donors with HIV. The specimen comprised CD45RA+ CD4+ T cells from PBMCs, pooled from several time points, sampled from a donor given antiretroviral therapy, either interrupted or continuous. Subset defined: naive CD4+ CD45RA+ CD45RO- T cells. CDR3 in DNA: TGTGCCAGCAGCCGCCCGGGGGTAGTCGGCACCGGGGAGCTGTTTTTT. Translation: CASSRPGVVGTGELFF.